What follows are 28 T cell receptor beta chains derived from one specimen sequenced in a study of beta chain features in type 1 diabetes. Every isolated RNA sample was fully reverse transcribed, so sequencing captured expressed TCRB transcripts. Method: immunoSEQ multiplex PCR; TCRdb's copy keeps in-frame clones and lacks some. The data contain some 410,000 clones, roughly 14% of them singletons. Sequencing input: naive CD4+ T cells from blood. All receptors derive from a man aged 30 to 39 in good health.

This chain uses TRBV7-9 with TRBJ2-1, with 8 bases aligning to TRBD1. This CDR3 is built from 15 residues. The junction had 3 bases not matched to a gene; V was cut back by 5 bases and J by 0 bases. The germline V gene has CDR1 SEHNR and CDR2 FQNEAQ (reference sequence). Here the CDR3 reads CASSPRGLSYNEQFF. The CDR3 coding sequence is TGTGCCAGCAGCCCCAGGGGGCTCTCCTACAATGAGCAGTTCTTC.

This clone has just a few counts. This chain uses TRBV10-3 with TRBJ2-1, with D perhaps matching TRBD2 (5 bases). The germline V gene encodes CDR1 ENHRY and CDR2 SYGVKD. Between the trimmed V and J ends, which lost 0 bases and 9 bases, there was a span of 12 bases. The CDR3 runs 14 residues. CDR3 sequence (DNA): TGTGCCATCAGTGAGTCCGGGGTAGGAAGTGAGCAGTTCTTC. Translating gives CAISESGVGSEQFF.

The chain recombines TRBV9 with TRBJ2-3; D call uncertain. The germline V gene has CDR1 SGDLS and CDR2 YYNGEE. The CDR3 consists of 15 residues. The V end lost 1 base, the J end lost 3 bases, and 12 bases lay between the germline ends. CDR3 sequence (DNA): TGTGCCAGCAGCGTATTTGATGGTCAAACAGATACGCAGTATTTT. It translates to CASSVFDGQTDTQYF.

This clone showed up just a few times. The chain has TRBV28 and TRBJ2-6; TRBD1 might be the D (7 bases). Trimming took 7 bases from V and 0 from J, leaving 22 bases between them. Germline loops: CDR1 MDHEN, CDR2 SYDVKM. CDR3 length: 19 residues. In nucleotides, the CDR3 is TGTGCCAGCACCGGAGGGGGCCCGCTGACAGGCTCTGGGGCCAACGTCCTGACTTTC. Residues: CASTGGGPLTGSGANVLTF. Based on the CDR3 plus reference TRBV28 and TRBJ2-6, the full variable domain is DVKVTQSSRYLVKRTGEKVFLECVQDMDHENMFWYRQDPGLGLRLIYFSYDVKMKEKGDIPEGYSVSREKKERFSLILESASTNQTSMYLCASTGGGPLTGSGANVLTFGAGSRLTVL.

This clone was seen only a few times. CDR3 residues: CASMRTGLNTEAFF. The CDR3 nucleotides are TGTGCCAGTATGAGGACGGGCTTGAACACTGAAGCTTTCTTT. The V and J genes are TRBV19 and TRBJ1-1; D remains ambiguous. Germline-derived CDR1 and CDR2 are LNHDA and SQIVND (reference sequence). V shed 7 bases and J shed 0 bases, with 12 bases lying between them. There are 14 residues in the CDR3.

The gene calls are TRBV11-2 and TRBJ1-1; TRBD1 is a possible D gene (6 bases). With 3 bases removed from V and 4 bases from J, the gap between germline ends came to 9 bases. The CDR3 is made up of 13 amino acids. CDR1 is SGHAT and CDR2 is FQNNGV in the germline V gene. The CDR3 protein is CASSFKQGTEAFF. The CDR3, as DNA: TGTGCCAGCAGCTTCAAACAGGGCACTGAAGCTTTCTTT.

The J gene is TRBJ1-5, the V gene TRBV7-6; TRBD1 might be the D (6 bases). This CDR3 is 19 amino acids long. V gave up 0 bases and J gave up 0 bases, with 18 bases separating them. Per germline, CDR1 SGHVS and CDR2 FNYEAQ. In nucleotides, the CDR3 is TGTGCCAGCAGCTTAGCGCCCCGAATTGGACAGAATAGCAATCAGCCCCAGCATTTT. As protein: CASSLAPRIGQNSNQPQHF.

The chain is built from TRBV14 and TRBJ2-1, with 14 positions matching TRBD2. This CDR3 comprises 17 residues. Losses at the gene ends were 4 bases for V and 8 bases for J; bases not matched to a gene: 10. CDR1 is SGHDN and CDR2 is FVKESK in the germline V gene. In nucleotides, the CDR3 is TGTGCCAGCAGCCCATCGACCGGGACTAGCGGGAGTGATGAGCAGTTCTTC. Amino acid sequence: CASSPSTGTSGSDEQFF.

The V and J genes are TRBV7-2 and TRBJ2-5; D unresolved. Trimming left V 5 bases short and J 0 bases short, with 13 bases between. This CDR3 contains 15 residues. The germline CDR1 and CDR2 sequences are SGHTA and FQGNSA. In DNA, the CDR3 is TGTGCCAGCAGCCCCTTGTCCTGGTACCAAGAGACCCAGTACTTC. It codes for CASSPLSWYQETQYF. Together with reference TRBV7-2 and TRBJ2-5, the CDR3 gives the full variable domain: GAGVSQSPSNKVTEKGKDVELRCDPISGHTALYWYRQSLGQGLEFLIYFQGNSAPDKSGLPSDRFSAERTGGSVSTLTIQRTQQEDSAVYLCASSPLSWYQETQYFGPGTRLLVL.

The genes are TRBV13 and TRBJ2-5; 7 nucleotides agree with TRBD1. Trimming at V came to 1 base and at J to 5 bases, leaving 7 bases not matched to a gene. Germline V gene lookup returns CDR1 PRHDT and CDR2 FYEKMQ (reference sequence). This CDR3 is built from 15 residues. CDR3 nucleotides: TGTGCCAGCAGCTTAGTAGGGGGCGCAGGGGAGACCCAGTACTTC. Encoded protein: CASSLVGGAGETQYF.

In DNA, the CDR3 is TGTGCCAGCAGCTTGGACGGGACATCTGGAAACACCATATATTTT. Protein sequence: CASSLDGTSGNTIYF. V usage is TRBV5-4 and J usage is TRBJ1-3; TRBD1 is a possible D gene (6 bases). The germline V and J ends were trimmed by 0 bases and 1 base, with 8 bases remaining between them. This CDR3 spans 15 amino acids. Germline assignment: CDR1 SGHNT and CDR2 YYREEE (reference sequence).

This clone was found a few times. The chain employs TRBV15 and TRBJ2-1; 10 bases are a match to TRBD2. The CDR3 contains 16 residues. From germline, CDR1 is LNHNV and CDR2 YYDKDF (reference sequence). Germline trimming cut 1 base from V and 6 bases from J; bases unmatched to any gene: 6. The CDR3, as DNA: TGTGCCACCAGCAGAGCAAGGTCTAGCGGGGGCAATGAGCAGTTCTTC. Translated, it gives CATSRARSSGGNEQFF.

This clone was found a few times. The chain links TRBV21-1 to TRBJ2-7. TRBV21-1 is deemed a pseudogene. The CDR3 is 14 residues long. Here the CDR3 reads CAGQGVSGLHEQYV. In DNA form, the CDR3 reads TGTGCCGGCCAGGGAGTGTCGGGGCTCCACGAGCAGTACGTC.

In the case of this clone: This sample includes further DNA sequences coding for the same CDR3. The chain links TRBV7-2 to TRBJ1-6; 8 nucleotides agree with TRBD1. This CDR3 region has 15 residues. Per germline, CDR1 SGHTA and CDR2 FQGNSA. J was trimmed by 7 bases and V by 1 base; bases with no gene match: 3. The CDR3 DNA follows: TGTGCCAGCAGCTTAGGACAGGGGAGGAATTCACCCCTCCACTTT. Translation: CASSLGQGRNSPLHF.

J is TRBJ1-2 and V is TRBV6-1; TRBD1 aligns across 7 bases. The CDR3 covers 13 residues. CDR1 is MNHNS, CDR2 SASEGT, per germline. The junction had 0 bases not matched to a gene; V was cut back by 1 base and J by 4 bases. The CDR3 region has the DNA TGTGCCAGCAGTGAAGACAGGGGCTATGGCTACACCTTC. This gives the protein CASSEDRGYGYTF.

The chain is built from TRBV9 and TRBJ2-1, with D perhaps TRBD1 (5 bases). V lost 0 bases, J lost 2 bases, and 12 bases lay in between. Germline V CDR1 and CDR2: SGDLS, YYNGEE. This CDR3 has 16 residues. This CDR3 is CASSVAPRATYNEQFF. DNA of the CDR3: TGTGCCAGCAGCGTAGCTCCCAGGGCAACCTACAATGAGCAGTTCTTC.

This clone has just a few counts. The chain is built from TRBV30 and TRBJ2-2, with a possible D match to TRBD2 (5 bases). Trimming cost V 4 bases and J 7 bases, with 10 bases left between them. This CDR3 has 12 amino acids. Germline loops: CDR1 GTSNPN, CDR2 SVGIG (reference sequence). CDR3 coding DNA: TGTGCCTGGAAGGAGGCCTACGGGGAGCTGTTTTTT. This encodes CAWKEAYGELFF.

This clone was counted a few times. The chain links TRBV2 to TRBJ2-3; D not certain. V was clipped by 3 bases and J by 7 bases, with 17 bases between them. The length of the CDR3 is 15 residues. Germline CDR1 is SNHLY and CDR2 is FYNNEI. The CDR3 loop is CASSDNYLAPNTQYF. CDR3 nucleotide sequence: TGTGCCAGCAGTGATAACTACCTGGCACCGAATACGCAGTATTTT.

The CDR3 nucleotides read TGTGCCACCAGCAGAGTCGGACCGGGCCAAGAGACCCAGTACTTC. Encoded protein: CATSRVGPGQETQYF. This rearrangement joins TRBV15 to TRBJ2-5; D remains unclear. V lost 1 base and J lost 1, with 10 bases in between. This CDR3 has 15 residues. CDR1 and CDR2 (germline): LNHNV, YYDKDF (reference sequence).

This clone was detected only a few times. Mismatch with germline at one junction end may stem from a read error. The chain joins TRBV27 to TRBJ2-7; no clear D. Germline CDR1 MNHEY, CDR2 SMNVEV (reference sequence). This CDR3 contains 13 residues. CDR3 nucleotides: TGTGCCAGCAGTTTATTTGGGCAGTACGGGCAGTACTTC. It codes for CASSLFGQYGQYF.

The CDR3 sequence: CAISESGQGLSYNEQFF. DNA for the CDR3: TGTGCCATCAGTGAGTCCGGACAGGGCCTATCCTACAATGAGCAGTTCTTC. This rearrangement joins TRBV10-3 to TRBJ2-1, with 8 bases aligning to TRBD1. The CDR3 length is 17 residues. V gave up 0 bases and J gave up 1 base; unmatched junction bases: 5. Germline CDR1 ENHRY, CDR2 SYGVKD.

V usage is TRBV4-1 and J usage is TRBJ2-3; 7 nucleotides agree with TRBD2. The CDR3 sequence is 18 residues long. From germline, CDR1 is MGHRA and CDR2 YSYEKL. Trimming cost V 0 bases and J 3 bases; bases outside gene matches: 12. The DNA for the CDR3 is TGCGCCAGCAGCCAAGAGGGCCGCGGGAGCCTTGGAACAGATACGCAGTATTTT. Translating gives CASSQEGRGSLGTDTQYF.

The rearrangement joins TRBV25-1 to TRBJ1-1; 8 nucleotides match TRBD1. Germline V gene data show CDR1 as MGHDK and CDR2 as SYGVNS. The ends lost 2 bases at V and 6 bases at J; junction bases unmatched: 8. The CDR3 contains 15 residues. CDR3 in DNA: TGTGCCAGCAGTGAACCGGACAGGGTGGGGGCTGAAGCTTTCTTT. Translation: CASSEPDRVGAEAFF.

In its sample, this clone was seen a few times. This sample also contains other DNA sequences that code for the same CDR3. This chain uses TRBV29-1 with TRBJ1-3, with D possibly matching TRBD1 (5 bases). The CDR3 runs 11 residues. CDR1 and CDR2 (germline): SQVTM, ANQGSEA. Trimming removed 7 bases from V and 4 bases from J, with 8 bases in between. CDR3 sequence reads: CSAGLGNTIYF. CDR3 coding DNA: TGCAGCGCAGGGTTAGGAAACACCATATATTTT.

The CDR3 region is CASSQDGTPYGYTF. The CDR3 nucleotides are TGCGCCAGCAGCCAAGATGGGACTCCCTATGGCTACACCTTC. The V call is TRBV4-3, the J call TRBJ1-2, with a weak D call TRBD1 (5 bases). The CDR3 totals 14 residues. The V end was cut by 0 bases, the J end by 4 bases, with 9 bases between. Looked up from germline, CDR1 is LGHNA and CDR2 is YSLEER.

This clone was found a few times. DNA for the CDR3: TGTGCCAGCAGCTTAAGGAGGGTCCAGGAGACCCAGTACTTC. Its protein is CASSLRRVQETQYF. This chain links TRBV11-3 with TRBJ2-5, with D possibly matching TRBD2 (6 bases). Trimming shortened V by 2 bases and J by 5 bases, and 12 bases separated the two germline ends. The CDR3 is 14 amino acids. Germline loops: CDR1 SGHNT, CDR2 YENEEA.

This chain's CDR3 is CASSRYTGTGSQANYGYTF. The CDR3, as DNA: TGTGCCAGCTCACGCTACACCGGGACAGGGTCGCAAGCTAACTATGGCTACACCTTC. The chain joins TRBV18 to TRBJ1-2; 9 positions agree with TRBD1. Germline values: CDR1 KGHSH, CDR2 LQKENI. The CDR3 totals 19 residues. The V gene end was trimmed by 4 bases and the J gene end by 0 bases; junction bases not matched to a gene: 15. The full variable domain, its missing parts supplied by reference TRBV18 and TRBJ1-2, is NAGVMQNPRHLVRRRGQEARLRCSPMKGHSHVYWYRQLPEEGLKFMVYLQKENIIDESGMPKERFSAEFPKEGPSILRIQQVVRGDSAAYFCASSRYTGTGSQANYGYTFGSGTRLTVV.

V is TRBV4-3 and J is TRBJ2-1; maybe TRBD1 (5 bases). The CDR3 is made up of 15 amino acids. The germline V and J ends were trimmed by 2 bases and 2 bases, with 10 bases remaining between them. Germline CDR1 and CDR2: LGHNA and YSLEER. CDR3 DNA: TGCGCCAGCAGCCAACATCAGGGCCCCTACAATGAGCAGTTCTTC. Residues: CASSQHQGPYNEQFF.